Below, one T cell receptor beta chain is given with its context. The source of the sample is a study of OX40 agonist ivuxolimab in advanced cancers. Repertoires were generated with immunoSEQ multiplex PCR, while TCRdb's copy carries only in-frame clones and drops some. The repertoire includes some 100,000 clones, 94% of them detected once, and over 2% sits in the top ten. Germline-derived CDR1 and CDR2 are SGHRS and YFSETQ. The CDR3 runs to 15 residues. J was trimmed by 6 bases and V by 2 bases; bases with no gene match: 9. The V gene is TRBV5-1, the J gene TRBJ1-2; TRBD1 agrees at 8 bases. The sequence was collected from an adult with an advanced solid tumor such as melanoma, head and neck, liver or kidney cancer. The sequencing here drew on CD4+ or CD8+ T cells sorted from blood, taken in a trial of the OX40 agonist ivuxolimab. The DNA of the CDR3 is TGCGCCAGCAGCTTAGGACAGGGTAGACGAGATGGCTACACCTTC. Residues: CASSLGQGRRDGYTF.